The clone carrying this T cell receptor (beta chain) showed up many times. What it binds is unknown. These data come from a study of Graves' ophthalmopathy and Graves' hyperthyroidism. Turning to the study itself: Before any treatment was given, at initial diagnosis, peripheral blood was collected. Study observations and caveats: Clonotypes were expanded in thyroid at above 0.001 frequency, and most also appeared in blood.

TCR beta CDR3 amplification used RNA transcripts. RT-PCR in the first round used HTBI primers; a second-round multiplex PCR followed. TCRdb re-derived calls from the multiplex PCR reads in MiXCR, one entry per CDR3 protein. Of hundreds of thousands of distinct CDR3 sequences in the sample, roughly a fifth are singletons; the top ten hold 43%. Moderate-to-severe activity, CAS ≥3, NOSPECS ≥4 and a duration under 3 months were seen in donors with ophthalmopathy. Patients were left out if they had other autoimmune diseases, uncontrolled infections, pregnancy or lactation. Sequences were obtained from peripheral blood. This receptor was identified in a woman in her forties or fifties with Graves' ophthalmopathy.

The CDR3 sequence: CASSFAGGHGREQYF. The CDR3 DNA follows: TGTGCCAGCAGTTTTGCTGGGGGGCACGGGCGCGAGCAGTACTTC. The chain uses TRBV12-3 or TRBV12-4 and TRBJ2-7; D is tentatively TRBD1 or TRBD2 (6 bases each). V lost 3 bases and J 6 bases, leaving 18 bases between the germline ends. The CDR3 runs 15 residues.